Listed here is a single T cell receptor beta chain. CD45RO-negative cells were positively selected for CCR7, leaving out terminally differentiated effector memory CD45RA+ cells. The sample originates from a study of shared clonotypes between healthy human individuals. Only in-frame clones appear in the TCRdb table, and some are missing; sequencing was by immunoSEQ multiplex PCR. The data hold about 2 million clones, with about 95% observed a single time. The CDR3 has 14 residues. Trimming pared 5 bases from V and 6 bases from J, leaving 17 bases between. Per germline, CDR1 ENHRY and CDR2 SYGVKD. The V gene is TRBV10-3, the J gene TRBJ2-7; possibly TRBD2 for D (5 bases). Sequencing was carried out using naive CD8+ T cells sorted from blood. The sequence was obtained from a man younger than 35 in good health. CDR3 in amino acids: CAISSGLVLGEQYF. The CDR3 nucleotides read TGTGCCATCAGTTCCGGTCTGGTACTAGGCGAGCAGTACTTC.